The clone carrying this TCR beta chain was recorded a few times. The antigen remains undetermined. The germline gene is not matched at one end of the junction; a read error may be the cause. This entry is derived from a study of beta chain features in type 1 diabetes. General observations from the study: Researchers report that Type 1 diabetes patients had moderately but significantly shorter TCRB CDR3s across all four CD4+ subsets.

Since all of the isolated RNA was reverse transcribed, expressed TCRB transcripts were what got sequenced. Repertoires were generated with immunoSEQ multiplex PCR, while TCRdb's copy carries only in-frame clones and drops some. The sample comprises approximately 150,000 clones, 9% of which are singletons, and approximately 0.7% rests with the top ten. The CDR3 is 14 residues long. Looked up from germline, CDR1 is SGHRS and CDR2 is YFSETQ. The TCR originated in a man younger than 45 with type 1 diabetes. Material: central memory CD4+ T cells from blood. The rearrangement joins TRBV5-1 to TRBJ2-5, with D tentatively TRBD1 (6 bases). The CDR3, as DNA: TGTGCCAGCAGCCCGACAGGCCTTCAAGAGACCCAGTACTTC. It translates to CASSPTGLQETQYF.